The 27 T cell receptor beta chains presented below share a single source sample, sequenced in a study of cytomegalovirus exposure and HLA in healthy donors. 60 Vbeta and 13 Jbeta primers were used in PCR. Sequenced by immunoSEQ multiplex PCR; TCRdb stores in-frame clones only, minus some. The sample consists of 150,000 to 200,000 clones, 85% of them appearing once. Sequenced input: PBMCs. All receptors come from a woman in her fifties or sixties in good health and CMV-seronegative.

The chain has TRBV2 and TRBJ1-2; 8 nucleotides line up with TRBD1. V was clipped by 6 bases and J by 0 bases; unmatched bases: 9. In germline, CDR1 is SNHLY, CDR2 FYNNEI. The CDR3 is 16 amino acids. CDR3 sequence (DNA): TGTGCCAGCAGCCAGGGGGCAGGGCCATCTAACTATGGCTACACCTTC. Its translation is CASSQGAGPSNYGYTF.

This chain uses TRBV28 with TRBJ2-7; D uncertain. This CDR3 has 13 amino acids. The V end was cut by 2 bases, the J end by 3 bases, with 8 bases between. Germline CDR1 is MDHEN and CDR2 is SYDVKM. The CDR3: CASSLNLRYEQYF. The CDR3 DNA follows: TGTGCCAGCAGTTTAAACCTACGCTACGAGCAGTACTTC.

V usage is TRBV6-5 and J usage is TRBJ2-5, with D perhaps TRBD2 (5 bases). This CDR3 is built from 15 residues. V was pared by 4 bases and J by 5 bases, with 17 bases between. The germline V gene has CDR1 MNHEY and CDR2 SVGAGI. DNA for the CDR3: TGTGCCAGCAGTTTTTCCCGGGATGCCCGGGAGACCCAGTACTTC. This encodes CASSFSRDARETQYF.

This chain connects TRBV5-5 to TRBJ1-1, with TRBD1 identical over 10 bases. Trimming took 2 bases from V and 1 from J; bases not matched to a gene: 2. CDR3 length: 15 amino acids. In germline, CDR1 is SGHKS, CDR2 YYEKEE (reference sequence). The CDR3 nucleotides read TGTGCCAGCAGCTTCGGGACAGGGGCGAACACTGAAGCTTTCTTT. It codes for CASSFGTGANTEAFF. The full variable domain, rest sourced from reference TRBV5-5 and TRBJ1-1, is DAGVTQSPTHLIKTRGQQVTLRCSPISGHKSVSWYQQVLGQGPQFIFQYYEKEERGRGNFPDRFSARQFPNYSSELNVNALLLGDSALYLCASSFGTGANTEAFFGQGTRLTVV.

The chain is built from TRBV11-2 and TRBJ2-2, with a weak D call TRBD1 (5 bases). CDR1 and CDR2 (germline): SGHAT, FQNNGV. V was shortened by 5 bases and J by 4 bases, with 14 bases between the two germline ends. CDR3 length equals 15 residues. CDR3 region: CASSPFTGTTGELFF. The CDR3 nucleotides are TGTGCCAGCAGCCCATTCACAGGCACCACCGGGGAGCTGTTTTTT. Using reference TRBV11-2 and TRBJ2-2 for the parts outside the CDR3, the full variable domain is EAGVAQSPRYKIIEKRQSVAFWCNPISGHATLYWYQQILGQGPKLLIQFQNNGVVDDSQLPKDRFSAERLKGVDSTLKIQPAKLEDSAVYLCASSPFTGTTGELFFGEGSRLTVL.

The chain uses TRBV18 and TRBJ1-1, with a possible D match to TRBD1 (6 bases). Trimming removed 3 bases at V and 4 bases at J, with 9 bases between. The CDR3 sequence is 13 residues long. CDR1 and CDR2 (germline): KGHSH, LQKENI. The CDR3 here is CASSPTGSTEAFF. The DNA of the CDR3 is TGTGCCAGCTCACCGACAGGATCCACTGAAGCTTTCTTT.

The rearrangement links TRBV6-1 to TRBJ2-1; 11 positions agree with TRBD2. V was clipped by 8 bases and J by 2 bases; unmatched bases: 2. CDR1 and CDR2 from the germline V gene are MNHNS and SASEGT. This CDR3 is built from 14 residues. The CDR3 nucleotides read TGTGCCAGCTCGACTAGCGGGGCCTACAATGAGCAGTTCTTC. This codes for CASSTSGAYNEQFF.

The V gene is TRBV10-3, the J gene TRBJ1-1; TRBD1 might be the D (5 bases). In germline, CDR1 is ENHRY, CDR2 SYGVKD. The CDR3 runs 12 residues. V was clipped by 8 bases and J by 1 base, with 8 bases between them. This CDR3 is CAIGQGNTEAFF. The CDR3 region has the DNA TGTGCCATCGGACAAGGGAACACTGAAGCTTTCTTT.

The chain joins TRBV5-1 to TRBJ2-1, with 14 bases fitting TRBD2. Germline V gene sequence: CDR1 SGHRS, CDR2 YFSETQ. Trimming took 2 bases from V and 6 from J; bases not matched to a gene: 7. This CDR3 is 17 amino acids long. CDR3 in DNA: TGCGCCAGCAGCTTCAGACTAGCGGGAGGGCCGATCAATGAGCAGTTCTTC. Translated, it gives CASSFRLAGGPINEQFF.

V gene TRBV18 combines with J gene TRBJ2-1, with 10 bases lining up with TRBD2. The V segment lost 2 bases and the J segment 0 bases; nucleotides outside the gene matches: 4. This CDR3 contains 17 residues. The V gene's germline CDR1 is KGHSH and CDR2 LQKENI. The CDR3 here is CASSPLTSGTSYNEQFF. The DNA for the CDR3 is TGTGCCAGCTCACCATTAACTAGCGGGACCTCCTACAATGAGCAGTTCTTC.

The chain carries TRBV6-1 and TRBJ2-7, with 8 bases matching TRBD2. The CDR3 has 14 amino acids. V shed 6 bases and J 0 bases; nucleotides not matched to a gene: 4. Germline assignment: CDR1 MNHNS and CDR2 SASEGT. CDR3 coding DNA: TGTGCCAGCAGCTTAGCGGGGTCCTCCTACGAGCAGTACTTC. Its protein is CASSLAGSSYEQYF.

The rearrangement uses TRBV16 and TRBJ2-4; possibly TRBD1 for D (6 bases). The CDR3 is 15 residues long. V dropped 0 bases and J dropped 8 bases, with 14 bases sitting between them. Germline values: CDR1 KGHSY, CDR2 FQNENV. The CDR3 nucleotides are TGTGCCAGCAGCCAATCGCTGGGGGCCACGGACATTCAGTACTTC. This encodes CASSQSLGATDIQYF. Filled out from reference TRBV16 and TRBJ2-4, the complete variable domain reads GEEVAQTPKHLVRGEGQKAKLYCAPIKGHSYVFWYQQVLKNEFKFLISFQNENVFDETGMPKERFSAKCLPNSPCSLEIQATKLEDSAVYFCASSQSLGATDIQYFGAGTRLSVL.

V is TRBV19 and J is TRBJ1-1; the D is unclear. The CDR3 consists of 15 residues. The germline V gene has CDR1 LNHDA and CDR2 SQIVND (reference sequence). V lost 6 bases, J lost 1 base, and 15 bases lay in between. CDR3 protein: CASRPSRIKNTEAFF. CDR3 in DNA: TGTGCCAGTAGACCATCCAGGATTAAGAACACTGAAGCTTTCTTT.

In its sample, this clone was seen a few times. V is TRBV6-5 and J is TRBJ2-7; the match to TRBD1 covers 8 bases. This CDR3 has 15 residues. V trimming: 2 bases; J trimming: 2 bases; junction bases outside the gene matches: 5. In germline, CDR1 is MNHEY, CDR2 SVGAGI. This CDR3 is CASSYHGTGTYEQYF. CDR3 sequence (DNA): TGTGCCAGCAGTTACCACGGGACAGGAACCTACGAGCAGTACTTC.

This chain joins TRBV5-1 and TRBJ1-1, with D tentatively TRBD1 (6 bases). This CDR3 region has 14 residues. V was shortened by 1 base and J by 5 bases, with 12 bases between the two germline ends. Germline assignment: CDR1 SGHRS and CDR2 YFSETQ. The CDR3 DNA reads as TGCGCCAGCAGCTTGTTCAGGGGTGGGACTGAAGCTTTCTTT. Amino acid sequence: CASSLFRGGTEAFF. The variable domain in full, with the rest retrieved from reference TRBV5-1 and TRBJ1-1, is KAGVTQTPRYLIKTRGQQVTLSCSPISGHRSVSWYQQTPGQGLQFLFEYFSETQRNKGNFPGRFSGRQFSNSRSEMNVSTLELGDSALYLCASSLFRGGTEAFFGQGTRLTVV.

The rearrangement links TRBV9 to TRBJ1-1, with TRBD1 matching over 7 bases. This CDR3 comprises 13 residues. Germline values: CDR1 SGDLS, CDR2 YYNGEE. V shed 0 bases and J 7 bases; nucleotides not matched to a gene: 3. CDR3 in DNA: TGTGCCAGCAGCGTAGTTCCAGGGGGTGAAGCTTTCTTT. Amino acids: CASSVVPGGEAFF.

The gene calls are TRBV7-9 and TRBJ1-1; maybe TRBD1 (6 bases). Germline CDR1 reads SEHNR; CDR2 reads FQNEAQ (reference sequence). V was trimmed by 4 bases and J by 5 bases, leaving 14 bases between them. The CDR3 totals 14 residues. The CDR3 region has the DNA TGTGCCAGCAGCTCACAAACAGGGAATACTGAAGCTTTCTTT. As protein: CASSSQTGNTEAFF. The full variable domain, its missing parts supplied by reference TRBV7-9 and TRBJ1-1, is DTGVSQNPRHKITKRGQNVTFRCDPISEHNRLYWYRQTLGQGPEFLTYFQNEAQLEKSRLLSDRFSAERPKGSFSTLEIQRTEQGDSAMYLCASSSQTGNTEAFFGQGTRLTVV.

This sequence joins TRBV11-2 and TRBJ1-1, with 7 bases fitting TRBD1. CDR3 size: 19 residues. The V segment lost 1 base and the J segment 0 bases; nucleotides outside the gene matches: 14. Germline V gene sequence: CDR1 SGHAT, CDR2 FQNNGV. The CDR3 protein is CASSLASRLTGVLNTEAFF. CDR3 in DNA: TGTGCCAGCAGCTTAGCTAGCAGGCTCACAGGGGTCCTGAACACTGAAGCTTTCTTT.

The V call is TRBV5-1, the J call TRBJ2-1; 13 bases match TRBD2. The CDR3 extends over 16 amino acids. Germline V gene data show CDR1 as SGHRS and CDR2 as YFSETQ. V dropped 0 bases and J dropped 8; count of bases not matched to a gene: 5. Here the CDR3 DNA reads TGCGCCAGCAGCTTGGCGGGGACTAGCGGGAATCATGAGCAGTTCTTC. Translation: CASSLAGTSGNHEQFF.

The chain is built from TRBV7-8 and TRBJ1-4, with TRBD1 matching 11 bases. V dropped 5 bases and J dropped 2; count of bases not matched to a gene: 10. The CDR3 has 18 amino acids. Germline values: CDR1 SGHVS, CDR2 FQNEAQ. The chain's CDR3 is CASSPGQGALVTNEKLFF. CDR3 nucleotides: TGTGCCAGCAGCCCAGGACAGGGGGCTCTGGTGACTAATGAAAAACTGTTTTTT.

The sample holds a few counts of this clone. The CDR3: CASSNRDSTDTQYF. DNA of the CDR3: TGTGCCAGCAGCAACCGGGACTCCACAGATACGCAGTATTTT. V gene TRBV7-9 combines with J gene TRBJ2-3; tentative D call: TRBD2 (6 bases). This CDR3 comprises 14 residues. Per germline, CDR1 SEHNR and CDR2 FQNEAQ (reference sequence). V was shortened by 5 bases and J by 2 bases, with 11 bases between the two germline ends. The whole variable domain, filled in from reference TRBV7-9 and TRBJ2-3, reads DTGVSQNPRHKITKRGQNVTFRCDPISEHNRLYWYRQTLGQGPEFLTYFQNEAQLEKSRLLSDRFSAERPKGSFSTLEIQRTEQGDSAMYLCASSNRDSTDTQYFGPGTRLTVL.

CDR3 sequence: CASTGARTSDYNEQFF. The DNA for the CDR3 is TGCGCCAGCACGGGGGCAAGGACTAGCGACTACAATGAGCAGTTCTTC. The chain couples TRBV5-1 to TRBJ2-1; 9 bases map to TRBD2. The length of the CDR3 is 16 residues. Per germline, CDR1 SGHRS and CDR2 YFSETQ. After removal of 6 bases from V and 3 bases from J, the junction contained 10 bases not matched to a gene.

The chain combines TRBV19 with TRBJ2-5, with D maybe TRBD1 (5 bases). V shed 3 bases and J shed 11 bases, with 16 bases lying between them. CDR1 and CDR2 from the germline V gene are LNHDA and SQIVND (reference sequence). This CDR3 is 13 amino acids long. This CDR3 reads CASSMGPNAEQYF. In DNA, the CDR3 is TGTGCCAGTAGTATGGGGCCCAACGCAGAGCAGTACTTC.

V and J are TRBV10-1 and TRBJ2-1, with no clear D. The germline CDR1 and CDR2 sequences are WNHNN and SYGVQD (reference sequence). With 3 bases removed from V and 4 bases from J, the gap between germline ends came to 7 bases. The CDR3 totals 13 residues. CDR3: CASSERRYNEQFF. The CDR3 DNA is TGCGCCAGCAGTGAACGCCGGTACAATGAGCAGTTCTTC.

This sequence joins TRBV30 and TRBJ2-6, with a weak D call TRBD2 (6 bases). Looked up from germline, CDR1 is GTSNPN and CDR2 is SVGIG (reference sequence). The V gene lost 2 bases and the J gene lost 4 bases, with 18 bases spanning the gap. The CDR3 length is 17 residues. In nucleotides, the CDR3 is TGTGCCTGGAGTTACCCGGGCCTAGCGTCCGGGGCCAACGTCCTGACTTTC. It specifies CAWSYPGLASGANVLTF.

The CDR3 protein is CASLGMAGNTIYF. CDR3 nucleotides: TGTGCCAGCTTGGGCATGGCGGGAAACACCATATATTTT. The V call is TRBV6-6, the J call TRBJ1-3; D remains unclear. In germline, CDR1 is MNHNY, CDR2 SVGAGI (reference sequence). This CDR3 region has 13 residues. The V end was cut by 8 bases, the J end by 4 bases, with 12 bases between.

J is TRBJ2-5 and V is TRBV7-9, with 7 bases matching TRBD2. The J call may be faulty, since TRBJ2-7 better matches the DNA end. CDR3 length equals 15 residues. Germline V gene data show CDR1 as SEHNR and CDR2 as FQNEAQ (reference sequence). This CDR3 is CASSLGSLAEYEQYF. Here the CDR3 DNA reads TGTGCCAGCAGCTTAGGGAGCCTAGCGGAATACGAGCAGTACTTC.